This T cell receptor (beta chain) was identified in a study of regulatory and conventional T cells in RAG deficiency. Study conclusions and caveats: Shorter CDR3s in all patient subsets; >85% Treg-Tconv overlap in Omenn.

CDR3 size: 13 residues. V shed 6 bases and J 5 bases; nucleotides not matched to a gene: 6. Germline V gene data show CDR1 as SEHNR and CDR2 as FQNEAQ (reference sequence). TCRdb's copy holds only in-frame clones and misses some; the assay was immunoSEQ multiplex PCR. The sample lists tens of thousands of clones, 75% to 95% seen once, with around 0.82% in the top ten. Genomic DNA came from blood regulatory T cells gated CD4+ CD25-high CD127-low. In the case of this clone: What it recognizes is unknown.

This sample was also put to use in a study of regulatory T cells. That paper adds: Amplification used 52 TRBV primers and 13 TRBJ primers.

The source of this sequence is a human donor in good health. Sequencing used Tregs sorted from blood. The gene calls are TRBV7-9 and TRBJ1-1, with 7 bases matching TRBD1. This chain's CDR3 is CASRYTGDTEAFF. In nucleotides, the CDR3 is TGTGCCAGCAGATACACAGGGGATACTGAAGCTTTCTTT.